This entry is about one T cell receptor (beta chain). This clonotype was recorded at least ten times. It lacks a known antigen. Per-base quality was not reported, and no clone a single base away is much larger than it. This record comes from a study of regulatory T cells in long-lasting Graves disease (dated by TCRdb to the early 2020s). The study in broad terms: Persistent Graves' disease meant more than 5 years of antithyroid drug treatment with TSH receptor autoantibodies that stayed positive. Persistent Graves' disease patients in the clinical cohort had taken antithyroid drugs for approximately ten years on average. TCR sequencing covered some 13 persistent and some 20 newly diagnosed Graves' disease patients, about 35 samples in total. Persistent Graves' disease patients were compared with newly diagnosed Graves' disease patients by peripheral blood TCR sequencing and RNA sequencing. The study took place in China and was registered as a clinical trial.

Taken from cysteine to phenylalanine, the CDR3 has 14 residues. CDR3 DNA is the only sequence kept; it has 42 bases, read in frame from the first base. The germline V gene gives CDR1 as MDHEN and CDR2 as SYDVKM. Cut back by 6 bases and 5 bases, the V and J ends lie 13 bases apart. This specimen's time point label, per the study, means: persistent/refractory GD, antithyroid drugs over 5 years with positive TRAb. For both TCR sequencing and RNA sequencing, RNA was extracted from PBMCs using TRIzol. Graves' disease was diagnosed according to American Thyroid Association guidelines. Patients were recruited from an endocrinology department in Xi'an, China. From each patient, approximately 10 milliliters of peripheral blood was collected into an EDTA anticoagulant tube. Ficoll Paque Plus density gradient separation was used to isolate PBMCs, and no further T cell sorting was done. RNA quality was checked with an Agilent 2100 Bioanalyzer and agarose gel, and concentration with a NanoDrop 2000.

The library was obtained by multiplex PCR. This sample was sequenced with an Illumina HiSeq 4000. TCR beta libraries were built with iRepertoire HTBI primers and Arm-PCR amplification of CDR3 regions. Before sequencing, the PCR products underwent gel purification. In the source study's methods: A total of 62 TRBV and under 15 TRBJ segments were identified across samples and were used for gene usage analysis of CDR3 amino acid clonotypes. Filtered high-quality paired reads were merged into contigs using COPE and FqMerger. BLAST was used to align contigs to IMGT TRBV, TRBD and TRBJ reference genes, and CDR3 was defined according to IMGT. Any clonotype with a frequency above 0.1% was counted as a highly expanded clone. Shannon entropy was used to measure repertoire diversity, and the Gini coefficient was used to measure V-J evenness. A clonotype was considered public if more than one individual shared it. TCRdb ran its own pipeline on the public reads, namely fastp trimming at Q25 and MiXCR clone calling, and kept in-frame beta chains. Entries are consolidated by CDR3 protein sequence, retaining the most common genes and DNA. None of the V and J calls come from the authors' own analysis; TCRdb made them. The sample table shows hundreds of thousands of distinct CDR3 sequences, and around a fifth are seen once. Around 7% of the sample comes from the top ten.

Summary of the overall study and its limitations: Compared with newly diagnosed patients, patients with persistent Graves' disease had lower TCR Shannon entropy and fewer highly expanded clones, which suggests clonal expansion. A larger number of public clonotypes was shared among persistent patients (approximately 2,500) than among newly diagnosed patients (approximately 1,000). As a limitation, the authors acknowledged that the small sample size may reduce accuracy. Only peripheral blood was studied, because thyroid tissue, the primary lesion, was inaccessible. Sequencing and analysis were restricted to the TCR beta chain. TRBV28, TRBJ1-2 and TRBJ2-5 were preferentially used in persistent disease, while TRBV20-1 and TRBJ2-1 were favored in newly diagnosed disease.

The sample in question was peripheral blood mononuclear cells (PBMCs), obtained when the disease was refractory, from a patient treated with antithyroid drugs. This sequence was found in a female donor with Graves disease. Rearrangement joined TRBV28 to TRBJ2-2; a weak D assignment points to TRBD1 (5 bases agree). The DNA reads TGTGCCAGCAGCGAGCAGGGTCGGACCGGGGAGCTGTTTTTT. Translated, it reads CASSEQGRTGELFF. Joined to the reference TRBV28 and TRBJ2-2 proteins, this CDR3 gives the full variable domain: DVKVTQSSRYLVKRTGEKVFLECVQDMDHENMFWYRQDPGLGLRLIYFSYDVKMKEKGDIPEGYSVSREKKERFSLILESASTNQTSMYLCASSEQGRTGELFFGEGSRLTVL.